This entry lists 25 T cell receptor beta chains sequenced from one sample in a study of blood T cell repertoires in COVID-19. The repertoire was sequenced with immunoSEQ multiplex PCR; TCRdb's copy has only in-frame clones and lacks some. This table holds some 200,000 clones, roughly 85% found once. The sequenced material came from peripheral blood. These receptors all stem from a woman in her seventies with COVID-19, enrolled during active disease.

This chain links TRBV6-2 or TRBV6-3 with TRBJ2-7; D is unresolved. Between the trimmed V and J ends, which lost 4 bases and 6 bases, there was a span of 10 bases. The CDR3 covers 12 residues. From germline, CDR1 is MNHEY and CDR2 SVGEGT. The CDR3 coding sequence is TGTGCCAGCAGTTTGTTACGGTTCGAGCAGTACTTC. It is translated as CASSLLRFEQYF.

The rearrangement joins TRBV5-1 to TRBJ2-7; TRBD2 matches 8 bases. V lost 4 bases and J lost 6; bases outside the gene matches: 12. Germline CDR1 is SGHRS and CDR2 is YFSETQ. The CDR3 has 15 residues. CDR3 bases: TGCGCCAGCAGCCCAGCCGGGACTAGTCGGGGCGAGCAGTACTTC. As protein: CASSPAGTSRGEQYF.

This chain connects TRBV19 to TRBJ1-6; 9 nucleotides agree with TRBD1. Germline-derived CDR1 and CDR2 are LNHDA and SQIVND (reference sequence). V lost 5 bases, J lost 0 bases, and 5 bases stayed unmatched. CDR3 length equals 17 residues. The CDR3 region is CASSPGTGSSYNSPLHF. CDR3 in DNA: TGTGCCAGTAGTCCTGGGACAGGGAGCTCCTATAATTCACCCCTCCACTTT.

This chain connects TRBV24-1 to TRBJ2-3, with D possibly being TRBD2 (7 bases). The CDR3 has 19 residues. Germline V lookup: CDR1 KGHDR, CDR2 SFDVKD. V was trimmed by 7 bases and J by 6 bases, leaving 31 bases between them. CDR3 amino acids: CATSPSGGQYTGAVDTQYF. Here the CDR3 DNA reads TGTGCCACCAGCCCCTCGGGGGGTCAGTACACGGGGGCGGTGGATACGCAGTATTTT.

V gene TRBV2 combines with J gene TRBJ1-1; 7 bases match TRBD1. This CDR3 contains 14 residues. Germline V gives CDR1 SNHLY, CDR2 FYNNEI. The V gene end was trimmed by 6 bases and the J gene end by 8 bases; junction bases not matched to a gene: 12. DNA for the CDR3: TGTGCCAGCAGATTTCGGTTACAGGGGCCCGAAGCTTTCTTT. As protein: CASRFRLQGPEAFF.

The V gene is TRBV6-5, the J gene TRBJ1-4; D not certain. The CDR3 has 14 amino acids. The germline V gene has CDR1 MNHEY and CDR2 SVGAGI. V gave up 6 bases and J gave up 5 bases, with 13 bases separating them. This chain's CDR3 is CASRPGNLNEKLFF. Written as DNA, the CDR3 is TGTGCCAGCAGGCCCGGGAATTTGAATGAAAAACTGTTTTTT.

This sequence joins TRBV7-9 and TRBJ1-2; D is ambiguous. From germline, CDR1 is SEHNR and CDR2 FQNEAQ (reference sequence). This CDR3 is 14 amino acids long. V shed 1 base and J shed 1 base, with 7 bases lying between them. This CDR3 reads CASSLGEVNYGYTF. The CDR3 DNA sequence: TGTGCCAGCAGCTTAGGGGAGGTTAACTATGGCTACACCTTC.

The chain carries TRBV2 and TRBJ1-3, with 7 bases matching TRBD1. Germline CDR1 is SNHLY and CDR2 is FYNNEI. This CDR3 is built from 18 residues. V trimming: 4 bases; J trimming: 0 bases; junction bases outside the gene matches: 12. The CDR3 spells CASSGSPGQTRSGNTIYF. The CDR3 DNA is TGTGCCAGCAGTGGATCACCGGGACAGACGCGCTCTGGAAACACCATATATTTT.

This sequence joins TRBV30 and TRBJ1-6; TRBD1 matches at 9 bases. Per germline, CDR1 GTSNPN and CDR2 SVGIG (reference sequence). With V trimmed by 4 bases and J by 6 bases, 7 bases remained unmatched. The length of the CDR3 is 15 residues. The CDR3 nucleotides are TGTGCCTGGAAGCAGGGGGGACAGGGTAATTCACCCCTCCACTTT. It encodes CAWKQGGQGNSPLHF.

This clone was counted a single time. V is TRBV6-5 and J is TRBJ1-1; possible D gene TRBD1, 5 bases. There are 16 residues in the CDR3. Trimming stripped 0 bases from V and 1 base from J, with 12 bases between. Per germline, CDR1 MNHEY and CDR2 SVGAGI. CDR3 residues: CASSYSLERGNTEAFF. The CDR3 DNA reads as TGTGCCAGCAGTTACTCCCTTGAAAGGGGGAACACTGAAGCTTTCTTT.

This clone was found once. The rearrangement joins TRBV11-3 to TRBJ2-5; 8 bases are shared with TRBD1. CDR1 SGHNT and CDR2 YENEEA come from the germline V gene. After removal of 4 bases from V and 4 bases from J, the junction contained 8 bases not matched to a gene. The CDR3 is 15 residues long. CDR3 bases: TGTGCCAGCAGCTCGTCCGGGACAGGTTCAGAGACCCAGTACTTC. Its translation: CASSSSGTGSETQYF.

The genes are TRBV30 and TRBJ2-5; TRBD1 aligns across 7 bases. V lost 5 bases and J lost 2; bases outside the gene matches: 8. This CDR3 region has 14 residues. Germline CDR1 is GTSNPN and CDR2 is SVGIG (reference sequence). The CDR3 loop is CAWGTGTAQETQYF. The CDR3 bases are TGTGCCTGGGGAACCGGGACAGCACAAGAGACCCAGTACTTC. The whole variable domain, remainder taken from reference TRBV30 and TRBJ2-5, is SQTIHQWPATLVQPVGSPLSLECTVEGTSNPNLYWYRQAAGRGLQLLFYSVGIGQISSEVPQNLSASRPQDRQFILSSKKLLLSDSGFYLCAWGTGTAQETQYFGPGTRLLVL.

This sequence joins TRBV7-2 and TRBJ1-5; unclear D gene. CDR1 and CDR2 (germline): SGHTA, FQGNSA. The CDR3 is 15 amino acids. V was cut by 2 bases and J by 2 bases, with 10 bases left in between. CDR3: CASSLSGGGNQPQHF. In nucleotides, the CDR3 is TGTGCCAGCAGCTTAAGTGGAGGTGGCAATCAGCCCCAGCATTTT.

This clone was seen a few times. The V and J genes are TRBV7-2 and TRBJ1-2, with D unclear. There are 12 residues in the CDR3. Trimming took off 5 bases at V and 9 bases at J, with 13 bases between the two ends. The germline gives CDR1 SGHTA, CDR2 FQGNSA. CDR3: CASSLSLESYTF. In nucleotides, the CDR3 is TGTGCCAGCAGCCTCAGCCTAGAGAGCTACACCTTC. Full variable domain (outside the CDR3, taken from reference TRBV7-2 and TRBJ1-2): GAGVSQSPSNKVTEKGKDVELRCDPISGHTALYWYRQSLGQGLEFLIYFQGNSAPDKSGLPSDRFSAERTGGSVSTLTIQRTQQEDSAVYLCASSLSLESYTFGSGTRLTVV.

Comment on this clone: In the same sample, other DNA sequences code for this CDR3. The V gene is TRBV18, the J gene TRBJ1-1, with 8 bases aligning to TRBD1. Germline values: CDR1 KGHSH, CDR2 LQKENI. The CDR3 totals 13 residues. V shed 2 bases, J shed 4 bases, and the junction held 0 bases outside the gene matches. DNA of the CDR3: TGTGCCAGCTCACCAACAGGGGGCACTGAAGCTTTCTTT. Protein product: CASSPTGGTEAFF.

The chain is built from TRBV11-3 and TRBJ1-1, with TRBD1 matching 7 bases. J gave up 4 bases and V 8 bases, and 16 bases lay outside the gene matches. Germline-derived CDR1 and CDR2 are SGHNT and YENEEA. The CDR3 is 16 amino acids. CDR3 nucleotides: TGTGCCAGCGGCCCCCGACAGGGAACCCCCGGCACTGAAGCTTTCTTT. Translation gives CASGPRQGTPGTEAFF. Together with reference TRBV11-3 and TRBJ1-1, the CDR3 gives the full variable domain: EAGVVQSPRYKIIEKKQPVAFWCNPISGHNTLYWYLQNLGQGPELLIRYENEEAVDDSQLPKDRFSAERLKGVDSTLKIQPAELGDSAVYLCASGPRQGTPGTEAFFGQGTRLTVV.

The chain combines TRBV27 with TRBJ1-1; D not certain. Germline V gives CDR1 MNHEY, CDR2 SMNVEV (reference sequence). V lost 8 bases to trimming and J lost 2 bases, with 12 bases between them. The CDR3 runs 13 residues. The CDR3 region is CASWLRANTEAFF. CDR3 DNA: TGTGCCAGCTGGTTGAGGGCCAACACTGAAGCTTTCTTT.

About this clone: The same CDR3 is also encoded by other DNA sequences in this sample. This chain uses TRBV5-1 with TRBJ1-2; D not resolved. Germline V gives CDR1 SGHRS, CDR2 YFSETQ. V lost 0 bases and J lost 1, with 4 bases in between. The CDR3 runs 13 residues. CDR3 amino acids: CASSLAGNYGYTF. The DNA for the CDR3 is TGCGCCAGCAGCTTGGCCGGTAACTATGGCTACACCTTC.

The rearrangement joins TRBV5-4 to TRBJ2-3; TRBD2 is a possible D gene (5 bases). V was trimmed by 4 bases and J by 5 bases, leaving 17 bases between them. Germline CDR1 SGHNT, CDR2 YYREEE (reference sequence). The CDR3 runs to 15 residues. In nucleotides, the CDR3 is TGTGCCAGCAGCAATCCGGGAACCCCACAAGATACGCAGTATTTT. Its protein product is CASSNPGTPQDTQYF.

The chain is built from TRBV5-1 and TRBJ2-7; TRBD2 matches at 8 bases. CDR1 and CDR2 (germline): SGHRS, YFSETQ. The length of the CDR3 is 16 residues. Germline trimming cut 2 bases from V and 0 bases from J; bases unmatched to any gene: 7. CDR3 nucleotide sequence: TGCGCCAGCAGCTTTGGTGGTACTAGCGGCTCCTACGAGCAGTACTTC. Translated, it gives CASSFGGTSGSYEQYF.

The V call is TRBV2, the J call TRBJ2-5; TRBD2 agrees at 12 bases. This CDR3 is built from 15 residues. The J segment lost 5 bases and the V segment lost 7 bases, leaving 8 bases of the junction unmatched. CDR1 is SNHLY, CDR2 FYNNEI, per germline. CDR3 nucleotide sequence: TGTGCCAGCAAACTAGCGGGGGGCCTGGGGGAGACCCAGTACTTC. Its translation: CASKLAGGLGETQYF.

This chain uses TRBV7-2 with TRBJ1-2; possible D gene TRBD1, 5 bases. This CDR3 is built from 14 residues. V gave up 3 bases and J gave up 5 bases, with 13 bases separating them. CDR1 SGHTA and CDR2 FQGNSA come from the germline V gene. The CDR3 DNA is TGTGCCAGCAGCTTTGAATGGGGGGGGTATGGCTACACCTTC. This encodes CASSFEWGGYGYTF. Full variable domain (missing parts from reference TRBV7-2 and TRBJ1-2): GAGVSQSPSNKVTEKGKDVELRCDPISGHTALYWYRQSLGQGLEFLIYFQGNSAPDKSGLPSDRFSAERTGGSVSTLTIQRTQQEDSAVYLCASSFEWGGYGYTFGSGTRLTVV.

The CDR3 nucleotides read TGTGCCAGTAGGAGGACTAGCTTGAACACCGGGGAGCTGTTTTTT. Its translation is CASRRTSLNTGELFF. The chain carries TRBV19 and TRBJ2-2; 8 positions agree with TRBD2. V shed 6 bases and J 1 base; nucleotides not matched to a gene: 4. There are 15 residues in the CDR3. Germline V gives CDR1 LNHDA, CDR2 SQIVND (reference sequence). Drawing the rest from reference TRBV19 and TRBJ2-2, the complete variable domain is DGGITQSPKYLFRKEGQNVTLSCEQNLNHDAMYWYRQDPGQGLRLIYYSQIVNDFQKGDIAEGYSVSREKKESFPLTVTSAQKNPTAFYLCASRRTSLNTGELFFGEGSRLTVL.

The chain uses TRBV6-2 or TRBV6-3 and TRBJ1-5; 7 nucleotides align to TRBD1. CDR1 is MNHEY, CDR2 SVGEGT, per germline. With V trimmed by 5 bases and J by 6 bases, 7 bases remained unmatched. The CDR3 is 14 amino acids. CDR3 region: CASSNTGVGQPQHF. In DNA form, the CDR3 reads TGTGCCAGCAGTAATACAGGGGTAGGTCAGCCCCAGCATTTT.

This sequence joins TRBV19 and TRBJ1-1; unclear D gene. The V gene lost 2 bases and the J gene lost 8 bases, with 15 bases spanning the gap. Looked up from germline, CDR1 is LNHDA and CDR2 is SQIVND (reference sequence). The CDR3 extends over 14 amino acids. The CDR3 DNA reads as TGTGCCAGTAGTATAAAGGAGGGTGATGGGGAAGCTTTCTTT. As protein: CASSIKEGDGEAFF.